This entry describes one T cell receptor beta chain. Its antigen is not identified. The data stem from a study of CD8 T cells in ankylosing spondylitis. Overall study findings and caveats: CD8+ disease-linked clones were present at relatively low frequencies in blood. Before this, some motif variants had been reported in reactive arthritis synovial fluid and blood. Reportedly, disease-linked clones are significantly enriched in ankylosing spondylitis patients' matched synovial fluid. A TCR beta motif made of eight highly homologous variants seemed typical of ankylosing spondylitis blood.

Libraries of TCR beta came from quantitative 5'-RACE with molecular barcodes. TCRdb analysed the 5' RACE reads with MiXCR anew, one entry per CDR3 protein. The sample lists 400,000 to 450,000 distinct CDR3 sequences, over 15% occurring once. V trimming: 4 bases; J trimming: 2 bases; junction bases outside the gene matches: 10. Germline CDR1 and CDR2: SGHRS and YFSETQ. The CDR3 has 16 residues. The sequenced material came from blood, either unsorted or a sorted T cell fraction (not recorded which). The chain recombines TRBV5-1 with TRBJ2-3; 7 bases agree with TRBD2. The receptor comes from a male donor with ankylosing spondylitis. Here the CDR3 reads CASSLRLAKYTDTQYF. DNA for the CDR3: TGCGCCAGCAGCCTGCGACTAGCAAAATACACAGATACGCAGTATTTT.